These 10 T cell receptor beta chains originate from one sample sequenced in a study of blood T cell repertoires in COVID-19. TCRdb keeps only in-frame clones here, not all; method: immunoSEQ multiplex PCR. The repertoire holds under 250,000 clones, with approximately 83% as singletons. Sequencing used PBMCs or T cells enriched from blood (not recorded which). These receptors originate from a woman aged 55 to 70 who had recovered from COVID-19.

The DNA of the CDR3 is TGTGCCAGCAGTTTAATCGGGGGGACTAGCGGGAGGCTCTGGTACGAGCAGTACTTC. This codes for CASSLIGGTSGRLWYEQYF. The chain recombines TRBV27 with TRBJ2-7, with 15 positions matching TRBD2. CDR3 size: 19 residues. The V and J ends lost 2 bases and 4 bases, in that order; junction bases with no gene match: 12. Germline loops: CDR1 MNHEY, CDR2 SMNVEV (reference sequence).

The rearrangement joins TRBV6-5 to TRBJ2-7; perhaps TRBD1 as D (5 bases). Germline loops: CDR1 MNHEY, CDR2 SVGAGI. Trimming shortened V by 0 bases and J by 0 bases, and 12 bases separated the two germline ends. This CDR3 region has 16 residues. The CDR3: CASSYSSGHYSYEQYF. For the CDR3, the DNA is TGTGCCAGCAGTTACTCGTCCGGACATTACTCCTACGAGCAGTACTTC.

The chain carries TRBV6-2 or TRBV6-3 and TRBJ1-5; perhaps TRBD1 as D (6 bases). The germline V gene encodes CDR1 MNHEY and CDR2 SVGEGT. V was pared by 4 bases and J by 6 bases, with 13 bases between. The CDR3 contains 14 residues. This CDR3 reads CASSSGQLSQPQHF. CDR3 DNA: TGTGCCAGCAGTTCTGGACAGCTCTCTCAGCCCCAGCATTTT.

The rearrangement joins TRBV10-1 to TRBJ2-2; D remains ambiguous. Germline V gives CDR1 WNHNN, CDR2 SYGVQD (reference sequence). Trimming removed 8 bases from V and 1 base from J, with 5 bases in between. The CDR3 contains 12 residues. CDR3: CASGENTGELFF. The DNA of the CDR3 is TGCGCCAGCGGAGAGAACACCGGGGAGCTGTTTTTT.

This chain uses TRBV7-2 with TRBJ2-3, with 9 bases lining up with TRBD1. Germline CDR1 is SGHTA and CDR2 is FQGNSA. This CDR3 contains 16 residues. Trimming at V came to 7 bases and at J to 4 bases, leaving 12 bases not matched to a gene. Written as DNA, the CDR3 is TGTGCCAGCATCACCACCGGGACAGGGTTTCCAGATACGCAGTATTTT. Translated, it gives CASITTGTGFPDTQYF.

This clone was seen once. This may be a read error: a much more frequent sequence differs by one nucleotide. The chain joins TRBV5-1 to TRBJ1-1, with 7 nucleotides matching TRBD1. The CDR3 length is 15 residues. Unmatched junction bases numbered 3, after V lost 0 bases and J lost 1 base. The germline CDR1 and CDR2 sequences are SGHRS and YFSETQ. CDR3 DNA: TGCGCCAGCAGCTTGGCCCGGGACAGGAACACTGAAGCTTTCTTT. It translates to CASSLARDRNTEAFF.

This chain uses TRBV5-5 with TRBJ1-2; no clear D. The CDR3 runs 14 residues. Germline loops: CDR1 SGHKS, CDR2 YYEKEE (reference sequence). Trimming took off 0 bases at V and 3 bases at J, with 9 bases between the two ends. CDR3 protein: CASSLAGIDYGYTF. The DNA of the CDR3 is TGTGCCAGCAGCTTGGCCGGGATCGACTATGGCTACACCTTC.

The chain combines TRBV11-1 with TRBJ2-3, with 10 bases matching TRBD1. The CDR3 is 14 amino acids. V lost 2 bases and J lost 9; bases outside the gene matches: 5. In germline, CDR1 is SGHAT, CDR2 FQDESV (reference sequence). The CDR3 loop reads CASSLPSGQGTQYF. The CDR3, as DNA: TGTGCCAGCAGCTTACCCTCGGGACAGGGGACGCAGTATTTT.

The V gene is TRBV18, the J gene TRBJ1-4, with D possibly TRBD1 on 6 matching bases. Trimming took off 6 bases at V and 8 bases at J, with 19 bases between the two ends. CDR3 length equals 15 residues. The germline gives CDR1 KGHSH, CDR2 LQKENI. CDR3 protein: CASSLNRERSEKLFF. In DNA, the CDR3 is TGTGCCAGCTCTCTGAACAGGGAAAGAAGCGAAAAACTGTTTTTT.

The rearrangement links TRBV18 to TRBJ1-3, with unresolved D. Between the trimmed V and J ends, which lost 6 bases and 2 bases, there was a span of 11 bases. The CDR3 extends over 14 amino acids. Germline CDR1 is KGHSH and CDR2 is LQKENI. CDR3 bases: TGTGCCAGCTCCCCTGGGGAGACTGGAAACACCATATATTTT. Translation: CASSPGETGNTIYF. Drawing the rest from reference TRBV18 and TRBJ1-3, the complete variable domain is NAGVMQNPRHLVRRRGQEARLRCSPMKGHSHVYWYRQLPEEGLKFMVYLQKENIIDESGMPKERFSAEFPKEGPSILRIQQVVRGDSAAYFCASSPGETGNTIYFGEGSWLTVV.